This TCR beta chain was retrieved from a study of shared clonotypes between healthy human individuals. Sequencing used immunoSEQ multiplex PCR; TCRdb keeps in-frame clones, though not all of them. The repertoire holds approximately 1.4 million clones, with 98% as singletons. Notes on this clone: Its antigen remains unknown.

Study-level points and caveats: Relative to memory subsets, naive subsets generally showed larger estimated richness. Sampling covered blood only; tissue repertoires likely differ.

Trimming took 1 base from V and 1 from J; bases not matched to a gene: 12. CDR3 length: 18 residues. From germline, CDR1 is SGHVS and CDR2 FQNEAQ. This clonotype was sampled from a man aged 30 to 39 in good health. Sequences were obtained from naive CD4+ T cells sorted from blood. Subset given: CD45RA+ positively selected. The gene calls are TRBV7-8 and TRBJ2-7; 8 nucleotides agree with TRBD2. The CDR3 is CASSLGVRSGKISYEQYF. The CDR3 nucleotides read TGTGCCAGCAGCTTAGGAGTTCGTAGCGGGAAGATATCCTACGAGCAGTACTTC.